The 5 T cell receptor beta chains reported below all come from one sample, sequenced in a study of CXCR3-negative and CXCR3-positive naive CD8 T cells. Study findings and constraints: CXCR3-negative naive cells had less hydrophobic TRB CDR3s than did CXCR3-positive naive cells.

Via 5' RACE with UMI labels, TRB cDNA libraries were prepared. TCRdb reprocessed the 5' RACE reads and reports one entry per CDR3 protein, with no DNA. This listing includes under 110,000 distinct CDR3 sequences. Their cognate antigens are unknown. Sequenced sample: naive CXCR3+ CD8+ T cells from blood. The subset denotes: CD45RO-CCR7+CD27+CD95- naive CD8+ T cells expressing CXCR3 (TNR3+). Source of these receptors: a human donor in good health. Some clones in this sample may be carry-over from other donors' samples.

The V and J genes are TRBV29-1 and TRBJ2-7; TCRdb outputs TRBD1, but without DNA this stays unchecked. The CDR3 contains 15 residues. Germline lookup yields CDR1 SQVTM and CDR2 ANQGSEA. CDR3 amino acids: CSVEVDRQIGYEQYF.

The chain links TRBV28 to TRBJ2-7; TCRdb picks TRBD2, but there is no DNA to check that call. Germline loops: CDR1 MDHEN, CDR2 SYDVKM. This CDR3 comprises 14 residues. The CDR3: CASTPDKSHYEQYF.

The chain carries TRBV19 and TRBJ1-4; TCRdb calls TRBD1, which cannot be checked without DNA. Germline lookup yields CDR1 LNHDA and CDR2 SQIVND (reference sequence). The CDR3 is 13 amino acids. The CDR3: CASSVGTGRKLFF.

CDR3: CASSPTVDRAVSGELFF. The chain employs TRBV7-9 and TRBJ2-2; TCRdb's assignment of TRBD1 cannot be checked, as there is no DNA. Germline loops: CDR1 SEHNR, CDR2 FQNEAQ (reference sequence). The CDR3 contains 17 residues.

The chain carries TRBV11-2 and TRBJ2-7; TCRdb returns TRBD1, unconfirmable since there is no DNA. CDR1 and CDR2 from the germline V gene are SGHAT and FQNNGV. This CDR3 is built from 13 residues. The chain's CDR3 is CASSLTDSYEQYF.